This T cell receptor beta chain stems from a study of T cell responses to AZD1222 COVID-19 vaccine. Generated by immunoSEQ multiplex PCR, the TCRdb table keeps only in-frame clones and is missing some. Altogether about 120,000 clones are present, about 85% being singletons, with the ten largest covering approximately 2.6%. With respect to this clone: Its target is unknown.

Study-wide results and caveats: Unmutated variant regions are reportedly the target of nearly half of TCRs that are spike-specific. Among the donors, most were white British and more were female, and clonal diversity was possibly underestimated.

The V end lost 4 bases, the J end lost 7 bases, and 8 bases lay between the germline ends. Germline loops: CDR1 SGHDN, CDR2 FVKESK. This CDR3 comprises 13 residues. The TCR sequence derives from an adult who received the AZD1222 COVID-19 vaccine. V and J are TRBV14 and TRBJ1-6; D not certain. The material was peripheral blood, obtained 28 days after the second AZD1222 dose. The CDR3 reads CASSPFQNSPLHF. The CDR3 DNA sequence: TGTGCCAGCAGCCCCTTCCAGAATTCACCCCTCCACTTT.